The rows below give T cell receptor beta chains drawn from one sample of a study of blood T cell repertoires in COVID-19. Assay: immunoSEQ multiplex PCR; the TCRdb copy retains only in-frame clones and omits some. Of roughly 31,000 clones listed, 75% to 90% are singletons. The sample was peripheral blood. Receptor source: a man older than 75 with acute or convalescent COVID-19. Both conserved end residues are part of each CDR3. A D gene is named only where the DNA matches it firmly. Size values are once, few and many counts, or a class for expanded clones, and some rows have none.

j_call v_call d_call clone_size cdr3_nt cdr3_aa
TRBJ2-7 TRBV27 . . TGTGCCAGCAGTCCTGGGGGGGCCCGCTCCTACGAGCAGTACTTC CASSPGGARSYEQYF
TRBJ1-2 TRBV14 . . TGTGCCAGCAGCCAAGACGGCAGGGACTATGGCTACACCTTC CASSQDGRDYGYTF
TRBJ2-1 TRBV2 TRBD2 . TGTGCCAGCAGTTATCTTGCGGGGGGGACCTACAATGAGCAGTTCTTC CASSYLAGGTYNEQFF
TRBJ1-1 TRBV19 . . TGTGCCAATAGGGAAATCACCGGAGGTCACACTGAAGCTTTCTTT CANREITGGHTEAFF
TRBJ1-1 TRBV20-1 TRBD1 . TGCAGTGCTAGTGAACAGGGGGGGAACACTGAAGCTTTCTTT CSASEQGGNTEAFF
TRBJ2-5 TRBV9 . . TGTGCCAGCAGCGTAGATCAGAGCAGCGGAGAGACCCAGTACTTC CASSVDQSSGETQYF
TRBJ1-1 TRBV18 . . TGTGCCAGCTCACGGAGTCAAGCGGTGAACACTGAAGCTTTCTTT CASSRSQAVNTEAFF
TRBJ2-1 TRBV27 . . TGTGCCAGCAGTCTCCGTCCCTCCGTGGAGCAGTTCTTC CASSLRPSVEQFF
TRBJ1-3 TRBV19 TRBD1 . TGTGCCAGTGCCCGACAGGGGCAATTTGGAAACACCATATATTTT CASARQGQFGNTIYF
TRBJ1-2 TRBV28 TRBD1 . TGTGCCAGCAGTTTACCCCGGACAGGGGGCGGTAACTATGGCTACACCTTC CASSLPRTGGGNYGYTF
TRBJ1-1 TRBV12-3/TRBV12-4 TRBD1 . TGTGCCAGCACCAGGGACAGGGGCTCCCGAGCTTTCTTT CASTRDRGSRAFF
TRBJ2-1 TRBV2 TRBD2 . TGTGCCAGCAAACTAGCGGGGGGGTTCAATGAGCAGTTCTTC CASKLAGGFNEQFF
TRBJ1-6 TRBV28 . . TGTGCCAGCGGGGGCTTCTCGGCCCTCCACTTT CASGGFSALHF
TRBJ1-6 TRBV10-1 . . TGCGCCAGCTCCCGGACACCCTATAATTCACCCCTCCACTTT CASSRTPYNSPLHF
TRBJ2-7 TRBV18 . . TGTGCCAGCTCACCACGGTGGGGGGACCAACTGATCTACGAGCAGTACTTC CASSPRWGDQLIYEQYF
TRBJ1-1 TRBV7-9 . once TGTGCCAGCAGCTTGCTGGAGACTGAAGCTTTCTTT CASSLLETEAFF
TRBJ1-4 TRBV29-1 TRBD1 . TGCAGCGTTGTGAGGACAGGGAATGAAAAACTGTTTTTT CSVVRTGNEKLFF
TRBJ2-7 TRBV5-5 . . TGTGCCAGCAGCTTGGTCACTCCGGGGGAGCAGTACTTC CASSLVTPGEQYF
TRBJ1-2 TRBV5-5 . . TGTGCCAGCAGCTTGTTGGCAGACTATGGCTACACCTTC CASSLLADYGYTF
TRBJ1-1 TRBV5-1 . . TGCGCCAGCAGCTTGGATGTAGGGGGATTGAACACTGAAGCTTTCTTT CASSLDVGGLNTEAFF
TRBJ1-6 TRBV6-5 TRBD1 . TGTGCCAGCAGTTACTTTCGGGACAGGGATAATTCACCCCTCCACTTT CASSYFRDRDNSPLHF
TRBJ2-2 TRBV9 TRBD1 . TGTGCCAGCCAATCCAGGACAGGCGCCGGGGAGCTGTTTTTT CASQSRTGAGELFF
TRBJ2-7 TRBV7-2 . once TGTGCCAGCAGCTCGCGGGCCACGACCTACGAGCAGTACTTC CASSSRATTYEQYF
TRBJ2-2 TRBV6-1 TRBD2 . TGTGCCAGCAGTGGACCTAGCGGGGGGGTCGAAATTGGGGAGCTGTTTTTT CASSGPSGGVEIGELFF
TRBJ1-5 TRBV7-2 TRBD1 . TGTGCCAGCAGCTTGCTGGGGACAGGGAGTTCCAATCAGCCCCAGCATTTT CASSLLGTGSSNQPQHF
TRBJ1-1 TRBV19 . once TGTGCCAGTAGTAAACCTGGCATGAACACTGAAGCTTTCTTT CASSKPGMNTEAFF
TRBJ1-3 TRBV9 TRBD1 . TGTGCCAGCAGCGCCCTGACAGGGATGAGGACTGGAAACACCATATATTTT CASSALTGMRTGNTIYF
TRBJ1-2 TRBV5-1 TRBD1 . TGCGCCAGCAGCTTGGAAGGGGGCGAGGATGGCTACACCTTC CASSLEGGEDGYTF
TRBJ1-3 TRBV5-6 . . TGTGCCAGCAGCCCCATGACAGGCTCTGGAAACACCATATATTTT CASSPMTGSGNTIYF
TRBJ1-2 TRBV5-6 . . TGTGCCAGCAGCTTGGGCCCGCAAGGATGGCGAGGAACCTCCTATGGCTACACCTTC CASSLGPQGWRGTSYGYTF
TRBJ2-3 TRBV3-1/TRBV3-2 . once TGTGCCAGCAGCCAAAGGGGGGGAGCCCGCACAGATACGCAGTATTTT CASSQRGGARTDTQYF
TRBJ2-7 TRBV19 TRBD1 . TGTGCCAGTAGGGATAGAGGGACAGGGGGCCCATTCGAGCAGTACTTC CASRDRGTGGPFEQYF
TRBJ2-3 TRBV3-1/TRBV3-2 . . TGTGCCAGCAGCTTTTTTGGGTGGAGTACAGATACGCAGTATTTT CASSFFGWSTDTQYF
TRBJ2-5 TRBV29-1 TRBD1 . TGCAGCGTTCAGCGACAGGGGGAGACCCAGTACTTC CSVQRQGETQYF
TRBJ2-2 TRBV24-1 . . TGTGCCACCAGTGATACTCAGGGCAGTCGGACCGGGGAGCTGTTTTTT CATSDTQGSRTGELFF
TRBJ1-4 TRBV30 . . TGTGCCTGGAGTGCAGGTCCGCCCGTAGAAAAACTGTTTTTT CAWSAGPPVEKLFF